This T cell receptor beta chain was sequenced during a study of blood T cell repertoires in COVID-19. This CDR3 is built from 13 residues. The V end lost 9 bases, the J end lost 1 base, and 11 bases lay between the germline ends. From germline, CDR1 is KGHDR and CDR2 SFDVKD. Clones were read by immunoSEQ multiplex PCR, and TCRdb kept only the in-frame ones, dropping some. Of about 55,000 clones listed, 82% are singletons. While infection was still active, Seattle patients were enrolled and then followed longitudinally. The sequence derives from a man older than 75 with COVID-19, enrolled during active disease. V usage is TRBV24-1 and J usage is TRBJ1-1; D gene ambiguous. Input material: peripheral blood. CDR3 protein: CATWSGGNTEAFF. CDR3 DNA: TGTGCCACCTGGTCTGGAGGGAACACTGAAGCTTTCTTT.